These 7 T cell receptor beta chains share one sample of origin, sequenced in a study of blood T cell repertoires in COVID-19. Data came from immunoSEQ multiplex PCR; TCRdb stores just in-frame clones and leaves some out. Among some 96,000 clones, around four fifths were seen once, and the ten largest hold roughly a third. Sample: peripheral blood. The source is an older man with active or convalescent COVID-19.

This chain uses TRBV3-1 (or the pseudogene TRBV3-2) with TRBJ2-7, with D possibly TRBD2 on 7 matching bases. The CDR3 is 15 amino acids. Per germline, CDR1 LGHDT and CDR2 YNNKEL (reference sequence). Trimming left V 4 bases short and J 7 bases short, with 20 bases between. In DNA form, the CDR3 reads TGTGCCAGCAGCCGCTGGGGGGGGGCCAAGAAAGAGCAGTACTTC. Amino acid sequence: CASSRWGGAKKEQYF.

The chain's CDR3 is CASSYGGTVILDGYTF. The CDR3 nucleotides are TGTGCCAGCAGTTACGGAGGGACAGTGATCTTAGATGGCTACACCTTC. The rearrangement links TRBV6-2 or TRBV6-3 to TRBJ1-2, with TRBD1 matching over 7 bases. With V trimmed by 2 bases and J by 6 bases, 12 bases remained unmatched. Germline CDR1 reads MNHEY; CDR2 reads SVGEGT. This CDR3 is built from 16 residues.

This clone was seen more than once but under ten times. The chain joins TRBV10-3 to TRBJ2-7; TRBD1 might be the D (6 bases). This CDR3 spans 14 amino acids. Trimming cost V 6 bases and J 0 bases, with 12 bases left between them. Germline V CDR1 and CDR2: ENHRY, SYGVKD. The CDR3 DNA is TGTGCCATCAGGGCCGACAGGAACTCCTACGAGCAGTACTTC. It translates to CAIRADRNSYEQYF.

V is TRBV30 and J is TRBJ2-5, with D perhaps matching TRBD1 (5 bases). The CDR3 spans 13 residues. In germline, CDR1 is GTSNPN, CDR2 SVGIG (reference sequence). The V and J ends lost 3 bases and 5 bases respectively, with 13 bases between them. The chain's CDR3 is CAWRFQGGETQYF. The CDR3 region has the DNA TGTGCCTGGAGATTTCAGGGTGGGGAGACCCAGTACTTC.

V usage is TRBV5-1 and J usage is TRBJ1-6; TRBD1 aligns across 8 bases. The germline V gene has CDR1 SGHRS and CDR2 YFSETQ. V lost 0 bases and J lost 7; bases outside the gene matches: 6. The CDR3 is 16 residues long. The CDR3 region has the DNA TGCGCCAGCAGCTTGGTCGGCAGGGGGCGAAATTCACCCCTCCACTTT. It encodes CASSLVGRGRNSPLHF.

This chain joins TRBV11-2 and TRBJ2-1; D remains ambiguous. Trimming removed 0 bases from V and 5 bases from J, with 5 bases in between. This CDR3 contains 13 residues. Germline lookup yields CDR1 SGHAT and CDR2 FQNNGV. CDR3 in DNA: TGTGCCAGCAGCTTAGACAGAAACAATGAGCAGTTCTTC. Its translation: CASSLDRNNEQFF.

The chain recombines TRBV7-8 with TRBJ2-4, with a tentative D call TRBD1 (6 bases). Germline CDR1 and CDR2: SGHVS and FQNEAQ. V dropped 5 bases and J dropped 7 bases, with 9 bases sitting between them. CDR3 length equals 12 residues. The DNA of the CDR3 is TGTGCCAGCAGCCCGGACAGTAACATTCAGTACTTC. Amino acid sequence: CASSPDSNIQYF.